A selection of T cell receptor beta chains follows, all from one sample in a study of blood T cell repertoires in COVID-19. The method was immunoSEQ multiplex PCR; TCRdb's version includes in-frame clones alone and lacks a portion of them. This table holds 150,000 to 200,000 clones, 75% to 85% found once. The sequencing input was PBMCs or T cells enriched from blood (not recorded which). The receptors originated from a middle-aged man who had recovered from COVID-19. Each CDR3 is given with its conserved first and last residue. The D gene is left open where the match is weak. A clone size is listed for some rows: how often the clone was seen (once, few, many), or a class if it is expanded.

CASSQAGQSNEKLFF	TGTGCCAGCAGCCAAGCAGGACAGTCTAATGAAAAACTGTTTTTT	TRBV3-1/TRBV3-2	few	NA	TRBJ1-4
CASSVAGTSSRYEQFF	TGTGCCAGCAGCGTAGCTGGGACTAGCAGTAGGTATGAGCAGTTCTTC	TRBV9	NA	TRBD2	TRBJ2-1
CASSYDTGEKLFF	TGTGCCAGCAGTTACGACACAGGGGAAAAACTGTTTTTT	TRBV6-5	NA	NA	TRBJ1-4
CAWTQGSGQETQYF	TGTGCCTGGACCCAGGGTAGCGGCCAAGAGACCCAGTACTTC	TRBV30	few	NA	TRBJ2-5
CASSVATIAGGSGDTQYF	TGTGCCAGCAGCGTAGCTACGATAGCGGGAGGATCGGGGGATACGCAGTATTTT	TRBV9	NA	TRBD2	TRBJ2-3
CASSFSRSAGYTDTQYF	TGTGCCAGCAGCTTTTCCAGGTCAGCGGGGTACACAGATACGCAGTATTTT	TRBV13	NA	TRBD2	TRBJ2-3
CASSPTGNYGYTF	TGTGCCAGTAGTCCCACAGGGAACTATGGCTACACCTTC	TRBV7-9	NA	NA	TRBJ1-2
CASKLGQTNTEAFF	TGTGCCAGCAAGTTGGGACAGACGAACACTGAAGCTTTCTTT	TRBV6-4	NA	TRBD1	TRBJ1-1
CASSLAGINEQFF	TGTGCCAGCAGTCTAGCGGGAATCAATGAGCAGTTCTTC	TRBV25-1	NA	TRBD2	TRBJ2-1
CASREGRGHLSGYTF	TGTGCCAGCAGGGAGGGCAGGGGGCACCTGTCTGGCTACACCTTC	TRBV21-1	NA	NA	TRBJ1-2
CASSLLGQGDNSPLHF	TGTGCCAGCAGCCTACTCGGACAGGGGGACAATTCACCCCTCCACTTT	TRBV27	once	TRBD1	TRBJ1-6
CASTEGGTPSNQPQHF	TGTGCCAGTACCGAGGGGGGGACCCCTAGCAATCAGCCCCAGCATTTT	TRBV19	NA	NA	TRBJ1-5
CASSHPSGRKGEQFF	TGCGCCAGCAGCCACCCTAGCGGGAGGAAAGGTGAGCAGTTCTTC	TRBV4-1	NA	TRBD2	TRBJ2-1
CASRLTENTEAFF	TGCGCCAGCCGGTTAACAGAGAACACTGAAGCTTTCTTT	TRBV5-1	NA	NA	TRBJ1-1
CASSQDLDQPQHF	TGTGCCAGCAGCCAAGACCTCGATCAGCCCCAGCATTTT	TRBV14	NA	NA	TRBJ1-5
CASSWGHTEKLFF	TGTGCCAGCAGTTGGGGACATACTGAAAAACTGTTTTTT	TRBV28	once	NA	TRBJ1-4
CASSLAGAETQYF	TGTGCCAGCAGCTTAGCGGGGGCGGAGACCCAGTACTTC	TRBV7-9	NA	NA	TRBJ2-5
CATRPRGGQKTEAFF	TGTGCCACTCGGCCCCGGGGGGGGCAGAAGACTGAAGCTTTCTTT	TRBV13	NA	NA	TRBJ1-1
CASSQQGGHEKLFF	TGTGCCAGCAGTCAACAGGGGGGTCATGAAAAACTGTTTTTT	TRBV6-5	NA	TRBD1	TRBJ1-4
CASSPRQGDQPQHF	TGTGCCAGCAGCCCACGACAGGGGGATCAGCCCCAGCATTTT	TRBV7-2	NA	TRBD1	TRBJ1-5
CASSPDGGRRADTQYF	TGTGCCAGCAGCCCCGACGGCGGGAGAAGGGCAGATACGCAGTATTTT	TRBV5-4	NA	TRBD2	TRBJ2-3
CASIQSGANVLTF	TGTGCCAGTATTCAATCCGGGGCCAACGTCCTGACTTTC	TRBV19	NA	NA	TRBJ2-6
CASSRGLALDEQFF	TGTGCCAGCAGCCGGGGACTAGCGTTAGATGAGCAGTTCTTC	TRBV11-3	NA	TRBD2	TRBJ2-1
CASRADRGYGYTF	TGTGCCAGTAGGGCGGACAGGGGCTATGGCTACACCTTC	TRBV19	NA	TRBD1	TRBJ1-2
CASSSRARGDTEAFF	TGTGCCAGCAGCAGTAGGGCTAGGGGCGACACTGAAGCTTTCTTT	TRBV7-9	NA	NA	TRBJ1-1
CAWSVRSGTTDTQYF	TGTGCCTGGAGTGTACGTTCGGGTACCACAGATACGCAGTATTTT	TRBV30	NA	NA	TRBJ2-3
CASSQDGRANEKLFF	TGCGCCAGCAGCCAAGACGGCAGGGCTAATGAAAAACTGTTTTTT	TRBV4-1	NA	NA	TRBJ1-4
CASSPRERVSGANVLTF	TGCGCCAGCAGCCCCCGGGAAAGGGTCTCTGGGGCCAACGTCCTGACTTTC	TRBV4-1	NA	NA	TRBJ2-6
CASSQGAAGRRAFF	TGCGCCAGCAGCCAAGGTGCGGCAGGGCGTCGAGCTTTCTTT	TRBV4-3	NA	NA	TRBJ1-1
CASSYSGQVQTEAFF	TGTGCCAGCAGTTACTCGGGACAGGTTCAAACTGAAGCTTTCTTT	TRBV6-5	NA	TRBD1	TRBJ1-1
CASSQTPGQGSNIRMNTEAFF	TGCGCCAGCAGCCAGACGCCGGGACAGGGCTCAAACATTCGAATGAACACTGAAGCTTTCTTT	TRBV4-3	NA	TRBD1	TRBJ1-1
CASSDRGRGDYGYTF	TGTGCCAGCAGTGACAGGGGTAGAGGCGACTATGGCTACACCTTC	TRBV6-1	NA	NA	TRBJ1-2
CASSLGLGDNEQFF	TGTGCCAGCTCACTGGGACTAGGGGACAATGAGCAGTTCTTC	TRBV18	NA	TRBD2	TRBJ2-1
CASSTTVSGNTIYF	TGTGCCAGTAGCACAACAGTTTCTGGAAACACCATATATTTT	TRBV19	NA	NA	TRBJ1-3
CASSRVVSYNEQFF	TGTGCCAGCAGTCGCGTTGTCTCCTACAATGAGCAGTTCTTC	TRBV9	NA	NA	TRBJ2-1
CASSPTPYNEQFF	TGTGCCAGTAGCCCTACCCCCTACAATGAGCAGTTCTTC	TRBV19	few	NA	TRBJ2-1
CASTQRSTDTQYF	TGTGCCAGCACCCAGCGTAGCACAGATACGCAGTATTTT	TRBV2	few	NA	TRBJ2-3
CATSPEGDPYNEQFF	TGTGCCACCAGCCCCGAGGGGGACCCCTACAATGAGCAGTTCTTC	TRBV15	once	NA	TRBJ2-1
CASRNAWGPGTEAFF	TGTGCCAGCAGAAATGCATGGGGGCCTGGCACTGAAGCTTTCTTT	TRBV6-5	NA	NA	TRBJ1-1
CASTLGQALGEQFF	TGTGCCAGCACCCTAGGACAGGCTCTGGGTGAGCAGTTCTTC	TRBV9	once	TRBD1	TRBJ2-1
CSVGGGTYEQYF	TGCAGCGTTGGGGGGGGTACCTACGAGCAGTACTTC	TRBV29-1	once	TRBD2	TRBJ2-7
CASSLVIGAENTGELFF	TGCGCCAGCAGCTTGGTTATTGGGGCAGAAAACACCGGGGAGCTGTTTTTT	TRBV5-1	NA	NA	TRBJ2-2
CASSDGPGWGYGYTF	TGTGCCAGCAGTGACGGTCCAGGGTGGGGCTATGGCTACACCTTC	TRBV6-4	few	NA	TRBJ1-2
CASSTQGDTEAFF	TGTGCCAGCAGCACACAGGGGGACACTGAAGCTTTCTTT	TRBV11-3	NA	TRBD1	TRBJ1-1
CATATGTGGVYGYTF	TGTGCCACCGCCACCGGGACAGGGGGCGTCTATGGCTACACCTTC	TRBV7-2	NA	TRBD1	TRBJ1-2
CASRHTGSGSSYEQYF	TGTGCCAGCAGACACACAGGGTCTGGGAGCTCCTACGAGCAGTACTTC	TRBV6-6	few	NA	TRBJ2-7